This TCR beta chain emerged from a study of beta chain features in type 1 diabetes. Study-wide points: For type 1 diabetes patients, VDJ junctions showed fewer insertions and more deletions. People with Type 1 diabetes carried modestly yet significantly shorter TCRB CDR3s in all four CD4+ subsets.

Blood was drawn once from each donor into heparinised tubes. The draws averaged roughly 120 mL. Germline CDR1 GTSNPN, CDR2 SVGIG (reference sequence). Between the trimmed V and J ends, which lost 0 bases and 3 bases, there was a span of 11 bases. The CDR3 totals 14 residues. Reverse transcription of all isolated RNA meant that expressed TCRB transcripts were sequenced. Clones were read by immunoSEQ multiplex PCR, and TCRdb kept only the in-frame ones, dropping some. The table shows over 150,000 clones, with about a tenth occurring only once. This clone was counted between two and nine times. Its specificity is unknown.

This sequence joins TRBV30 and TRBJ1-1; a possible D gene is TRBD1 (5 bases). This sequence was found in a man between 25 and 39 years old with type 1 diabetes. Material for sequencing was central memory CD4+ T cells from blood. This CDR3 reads CAWSVPGSYTEAFF. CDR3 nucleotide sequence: TGTGCCTGGAGTGTCCCAGGGTCGTACACTGAAGCTTTCTTT. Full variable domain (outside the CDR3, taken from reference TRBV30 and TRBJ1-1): SQTIHQWPATLVQPVGSPLSLECTVEGTSNPNLYWYRQAAGRGLQLLFYSVGIGQISSEVPQNLSASRPQDRQFILSSKKLLLSDSGFYLCAWSVPGSYTEAFFGQGTRLTVV.